The next 29 T cell receptor beta chains were all read from a single sample in a study of blood T cell repertoires in COVID-19. Produced via immunoSEQ multiplex PCR; TCRdb's table is partial and in-frame only. The repertoire holds 330,000 or so clones, with roughly 87% as singletons. The sequencing sample was made of PBMCs or T cells enriched from blood (not recorded which). Receptor source: a woman in her twenties or thirties who had recovered from COVID-19.

The rearrangement joins TRBV14 to TRBJ2-1, with 7 bases matching TRBD2. The CDR3 totals 17 residues. The V and J ends lost 3 bases and 2 bases, in that order; junction bases with no gene match: 10. CDR1 is SGHDN, CDR2 FVKESK, per germline. The CDR3 here is CASSHLRAGRPYNEQFF. The CDR3 coding sequence is TGTGCCAGCAGCCACCTTCGAGCGGGGAGGCCCTACAATGAGCAGTTCTTC.

The gene calls are TRBV29-1 and TRBJ2-7, with 7 bases that match TRBD2. Germline CDR1 is SQVTM and CDR2 is ANQGSEA. The CDR3 runs to 11 residues. With V trimmed by 7 bases and J by 2 bases, 2 bases remained unmatched. CDR3 coding DNA: TGCAGCGCCGGGGGGACCTACGAGCAGTACTTC. Residues: CSAGGTYEQYF.

CDR3 DNA sequence: TGTGCCAGCAGCGCCAGGGGGTTCGCTGAAGCTTTCTTT. Translating it yields CASSARGFAEAFF. The gene calls are TRBV13 and TRBJ1-1; TRBD1 matches 7 bases. Germline-derived CDR1 and CDR2 are PRHDT and FYEKMQ (reference sequence). The CDR3 runs to 13 residues. J gave up 6 bases and V 5 bases, and 6 bases lay outside the gene matches.

In nucleotides, the CDR3 is TGTGCCAGCAGTGGGGAGGTCGGCGGCTACACCTTC. Protein sequence: CASSGEVGGYTF. The rearrangement links TRBV27 to TRBJ1-2; D gene uncertain. The V end lost 5 bases, the J end lost 8 bases, and 12 bases lay between the germline ends. Germline V gene data show CDR1 as MNHEY and CDR2 as SMNVEV (reference sequence). The CDR3 has 12 residues.

This chain joins TRBV5-5 and TRBJ1-2; D perhaps matches TRBD1 (5 bases). The CDR3 is 14 residues long. Deletions cut 2 bases from V and 0 bases from J, with 8 bases between. In germline, CDR1 is SGHKS, CDR2 YYEKEE (reference sequence). CDR3 in DNA: TGTGCCAGCAGCTTCGACAGTACTAACTATGGCTACACCTTC. Its translation: CASSFDSTNYGYTF.

The rearrangement links TRBV10-3 to TRBJ1-5; TRBD1 agrees at 9 bases. Germline trimming cut 5 bases from V and 6 bases from J; bases unmatched to any gene: 5. From germline, CDR1 is ENHRY and CDR2 SYGVKD. The CDR3 consists of 14 residues. CDR3 sequence: CAISTQGAGQPQHF. CDR3 nucleotides: TGTGCCATCAGTACACAGGGGGCGGGTCAGCCCCAGCATTTT.

The gene calls are TRBV30 and TRBJ2-5; 9 nucleotides agree with TRBD2. Germline assignment: CDR1 GTSNPN and CDR2 SVGIG (reference sequence). With V trimmed by 5 bases and J by 6 bases, 7 bases remained unmatched. This CDR3 has 13 residues. CDR3 region: CAWDSGGRKTQYF. For the CDR3, the DNA is TGTGCCTGGGATAGCGGGGGACGAAAGACCCAGTACTTC. Based on the CDR3 plus reference TRBV30 and TRBJ2-5, the full variable domain is SQTIHQWPATLVQPVGSPLSLECTVEGTSNPNLYWYRQAAGRGLQLLFYSVGIGQISSEVPQNLSASRPQDRQFILSSKKLLLSDSGFYLCAWDSGGRKTQYFGPGTRLLVL.

The gene calls are TRBV30 and TRBJ1-1; 9 bases are shared with TRBD1. J was trimmed by 11 bases and V by 0 bases; bases with no gene match: 13. Per germline, CDR1 GTSNPN and CDR2 SVGIG (reference sequence). This CDR3 spans 15 amino acids. CDR3 amino acids: CAWSVPGQGPGWAFF. CDR3 DNA sequence: TGTGCCTGGAGTGTACCAGGACAGGGGCCGGGTTGGGCTTTCTTT.

This rearrangement joins TRBV5-4 to TRBJ1-1; 9 positions agree with TRBD1. Germline loops: CDR1 SGHNT, CDR2 YYREEE (reference sequence). Trimming removed 5 bases from V and 0 bases from J; junction bases left unmatched: 5. This CDR3 region has 15 residues. The CDR3 spells CASSAGTGMNTEAFF. CDR3 coding DNA: TGTGCCAGCAGTGCCGGGACAGGGATGAACACTGAAGCTTTCTTT.

This sequence joins TRBV7-9 and TRBJ1-2, with 8 bases lining up with TRBD1. Germline values: CDR1 SEHNR, CDR2 FQNEAQ (reference sequence). The V gene end was trimmed by 5 bases and the J gene end by 2 bases; junction bases not matched to a gene: 7. The CDR3 length is 15 residues. Here the CDR3 reads CASSTTGAMNYGYTF. The CDR3 bases are TGTGCCAGCAGCACGACAGGGGCTATGAACTATGGCTACACCTTC.

This rearrangement joins TRBV5-5 to TRBJ1-5; the match to TRBD1 covers 7 bases. Germline CDR1 SGHKS, CDR2 YYEKEE (reference sequence). With V trimmed by 4 bases and J by 6 bases, 10 bases remained unmatched. The CDR3 spans 15 residues. The chain's CDR3 is CASSLDRNWGQPQHF. Here the CDR3 DNA reads TGTGCCAGCAGCCTGGACAGGAACTGGGGTCAGCCCCAGCATTTT.

This chain connects TRBV6-6 to TRBJ1-2, with D perhaps TRBD1 (5 bases). This CDR3 contains 12 residues. Trimming pared 6 bases from V and 6 bases from J, leaving 11 bases between. Germline V CDR1 and CDR2: MNHNY, SVGAGI (reference sequence). DNA for the CDR3: TGTGCCAGCAGAGGAACGGGGGATGGCTACACCTTC. As protein: CASRGTGDGYTF.

The chain joins TRBV5-1 to TRBJ1-4; 9 positions match TRBD1. CDR1 is SGHRS and CDR2 is YFSETQ in the germline V gene. The J segment lost 8 bases and the V segment lost 4 bases, leaving 9 bases of the junction unmatched. The CDR3 spans 15 residues. In nucleotides, the CDR3 is TGCGCCAGCAGCCGTACAGGGGGCGAATACGAAAAACTGTTTTTT. Translated, it gives CASSRTGGEYEKLFF.

The J gene is TRBJ2-1, the V gene TRBV7-6, with 11 bases identical to TRBD1. This CDR3 comprises 15 residues. V gave up 4 bases and J gave up 7 bases; unmatched junction bases: 6. Germline values: CDR1 SGHVS, CDR2 FNYEAQ. The CDR3 spells CASSWAGQGANEQFF. DNA of the CDR3: TGTGCCAGCAGCTGGGCCGGACAGGGGGCAAATGAGCAGTTCTTC.

Remarks on this clone: One end of the junction fails to match germline, which may point to a read error. V and J are TRBV7-7 and TRBJ2-1; 12 nucleotides agree with TRBD2. Germline CDR1 and CDR2: SSHAT and FNYEAQ (reference sequence). The CDR3 sequence is 17 residues long. The chain's CDR3 is CASSLAVASGGANEQFF. CDR3 in DNA: TGTGCTAGCAGCTTAGCGGTGGCTAGCGGGGGGGCTAATGAGCAGTTCTTC.

J is TRBJ2-1 and V is TRBV25-1, with 16 bases identical to TRBD2. V trimming: 6 bases; J trimming: 9 bases; junction bases outside the gene matches: 5. The CDR3 covers 15 residues. Per germline, CDR1 MGHDK and CDR2 SYGVNS. For the CDR3, the DNA is TGTGCCAGCAGCCATGGGACTAGCGGGAGGGGTGAGCAGTTCTTC. This sequence encodes CASSHGTSGRGEQFF.

The chain has TRBV27 and TRBJ1-1; no clear D. V dropped 5 bases and J dropped 3 bases, with 10 bases sitting between them. CDR3 length equals 13 residues. Per the germline V gene, CDR1 is MNHEY and CDR2 is SMNVEV (reference sequence). CDR3 in DNA: TGTGCCAGCAGTCCCTCCGTGTACACTGAAGCTTTCTTT. This translates into CASSPSVYTEAFF.

This clone was counted only a few times. The same CDR3 can be traced to other DNA sequences in this sample. This chain uses TRBV7-8 with TRBJ2-5; D is unclear. The germline V and J ends were trimmed by 1 base and 0 bases, with 6 bases remaining between them. The CDR3 consists of 14 residues. Germline-derived CDR1 and CDR2 are SGHVS and FQNEAQ. CDR3 loop: CASSLGTNQETQYF. The CDR3 bases are TGTGCCAGCAGCTTAGGAACTAACCAAGAGACCCAGTACTTC.

The J gene is TRBJ1-2, the V gene TRBV19; D ambiguous. CDR1 and CDR2 (germline): LNHDA, SQIVND (reference sequence). The CDR3 has 15 residues. Trimming left V 1 base short and J 0 bases short, with 9 bases between. The CDR3 is CASSIVPSSNYGYTF. CDR3 coding DNA: TGTGCCAGTAGTATAGTCCCCTCTTCTAACTATGGCTACACCTTC.

This clone was detected ten times or more. The chain employs TRBV11-2 and TRBJ2-5; D possibly corresponds to TRBD1 (5 bases). The CDR3 is made up of 14 amino acids. V lost 2 bases to trimming and J lost 7 bases, with 14 bases between them. The germline V gene encodes CDR1 SGHAT and CDR2 FQNNGV. The CDR3 is CASSLRQGQGTQYF. CDR3 nucleotides: TGTGCCAGCAGCTTAAGGCAGGGTCAGGGGACCCAGTACTTC.

J is TRBJ1-1 and V is TRBV11-1, with D maybe TRBD1 (6 bases). CDR3 length equals 14 residues. The V end was cut by 5 bases, the J end by 7 bases, with 17 bases between. Germline CDR1 reads SGHAT; CDR2 reads FQDESV (reference sequence). The CDR3 loop reads CASSRDRLSFEAFF. The DNA of the CDR3 is TGTGCCAGCAGCCGTGACAGGCTTTCCTTTGAAGCTTTCTTT.

The chain uses TRBV27 and TRBJ1-6; D is undetermined. CDR1 and CDR2 from the germline V gene are MNHEY and SMNVEV (reference sequence). The CDR3 extends over 16 amino acids. V was shortened by 3 bases and J by 0 bases, with 9 bases between the two germline ends. The CDR3 region is CASSFTDGSYNSPLHF. Here the CDR3 DNA reads TGTGCCAGCAGTTTTACAGATGGCTCCTATAATTCACCCCTCCACTTT.

This chain links TRBV9 with TRBJ2-1; the match to TRBD2 covers 10 bases. CDR3 size: 15 residues. Germline lookup yields CDR1 SGDLS and CDR2 YYNGEE. With V trimmed by 3 bases and J by 4 bases, 4 bases remained unmatched. CDR3 coding DNA: TGTGCCAGCAGCGCGAGCGGGGGGGTTTACAATGAGCAGTTCTTC. Its translation is CASSASGGVYNEQFF.

DNA for the CDR3: TGTGCCAGTAGTCTCGGACAGCGTCAAGAGACCCAGTACTTC. Translation gives CASSLGQRQETQYF. The chain links TRBV19 to TRBJ2-5; weak D call: TRBD1 (6 bases). V gave up 5 bases and J gave up 2 bases, with 12 bases separating them. This CDR3 is built from 14 residues. The germline V gene has CDR1 LNHDA and CDR2 SQIVND (reference sequence).

CDR3: CASIAGRHSYEQYF. Written as DNA, the CDR3 is TGTGCCAGCATAGCGGGACGCCACTCCTACGAGCAGTACTTC. The chain is built from TRBV2 and TRBJ2-7; the match to TRBD2 covers 8 bases. This CDR3 comprises 14 residues. Germline V gene sequence: CDR1 SNHLY, CDR2 FYNNEI. V lost 7 bases, J lost 0 bases, and 5 bases stayed unmatched. The full variable domain, its missing parts supplied by reference TRBV2 and TRBJ2-7, is EPEVTQTPSHQVTQMGQEVILRCVPISNHLYFYWYRQILGQKVEFLVSFYNNEISEKSEIFDDQFSVERPDGSNFTLKIRSTKLEDSAMYFCASIAGRHSYEQYFGPGTRLTVT.

V usage is TRBV19 and J usage is TRBJ1-1; 8 bases align to TRBD1. The V gene end was trimmed by 4 bases and the J gene end by 4 bases; junction bases not matched to a gene: 2. This CDR3 region has 13 residues. The germline CDR1 and CDR2 sequences are LNHDA and SQIVND (reference sequence). The CDR3 region has the DNA TGTGCCAGTAGTAGCGGACAGGGCACTGAAGCTTTCTTT. Translating it yields CASSSGQGTEAFF. Together with reference TRBV19 and TRBJ1-1, the CDR3 gives the full variable domain: DGGITQSPKYLFRKEGQNVTLSCEQNLNHDAMYWYRQDPGQGLRLIYYSQIVNDFQKGDIAEGYSVSREKKESFPLTVTSAQKNPTAFYLCASSSGQGTEAFFGQGTRLTVV.

J is TRBJ2-1 and V is TRBV7-3; D not resolved. This CDR3 has 14 residues. The germline V and J ends were trimmed by 5 bases and 8 bases, with 16 bases remaining between them. CDR1 and CDR2 from the germline V gene are SGHTA and FQGTGA. CDR3 loop: CASSLDLMGDEQFF. As DNA, the CDR3 is TGTGCCAGCAGCCTCGACCTGATGGGCGATGAGCAGTTCTTC. Drawing the rest from reference TRBV7-3 and TRBJ2-1, the complete variable domain is GAGVSQTPSNKVTEKGKYVELRCDPISGHTALYWYRQSLGQGPEFLIYFQGTGAADDSGLPNDRFFAVRPEGSVSTLKIQRTERGDSAVYLCASSLDLMGDEQFFGPGTRLTVL.

The rearrangement uses TRBV28 and TRBJ1-1, with D possibly TRBD1 on 5 matching bases. Germline V lookup: CDR1 MDHEN, CDR2 SYDVKM. The CDR3 has 15 residues. Deletions cut 6 bases from V and 1 base from J, with 15 bases between. The CDR3 loop is CASRPNAGGNTEAFF. CDR3 sequence (DNA): TGTGCCAGCAGGCCCAACGCGGGGGGGAACACTGAAGCTTTCTTT.

The rearrangement links TRBV11-2 to TRBJ1-5; D remains unclear. CDR3 size: 14 residues. The germline V and J ends were trimmed by 0 bases and 4 bases, with 7 bases remaining between them. CDR1 is SGHAT and CDR2 is FQNNGV in the germline V gene. CDR3 region: CASSLDPGNQPQHF. The CDR3 DNA reads as TGTGCCAGCAGCTTAGATCCGGGAAATCAGCCCCAGCATTTT.